One sample yielded the 13 T cell receptor beta chains listed below, sequenced in a study of early T cells in non-severe SARS-CoV-2 infection. TCRdb re-derived calls from the 5' RACE reads in MiXCR, one entry per CDR3 protein. The table has under 50,000 distinct CDR3 sequences, approximately 22% seen once. Sequenced material: whole blood, taken at baseline. The receptors derive from an adult who was a healthcare worker with PCR-confirmed SARS-CoV-2 infection or an uninfected control (not recorded which).

The rearrangement joins TRBV19 to TRBJ2-3, with 11 bases fitting TRBD2. The V gene's germline CDR1 is LNHDA and CDR2 SQIVND (reference sequence). The length of the CDR3 is 16 residues. After removal of 6 bases from V and 1 base from J, the junction contained 6 bases not matched to a gene. This chain's CDR3 is CASRRTSGGRTDTQYF. The CDR3 region has the DNA TGTGCCAGTAGGCGTACTAGCGGGGGTCGCACAGATACGCAGTATTTT.

This clonotype was seen many times. The gene calls are TRBV6-1 and TRBJ1-5, with TRBD1 identical over 8 bases. There are 16 residues in the CDR3. After removal of 8 bases from V and 5 bases from J, the junction contained 14 bases not matched to a gene. Germline V gives CDR1 MNHNS, CDR2 SASEGT. CDR3 region: CASGRIPGGWDQPQHF. In DNA, the CDR3 is TGTGCCAGCGGCAGAATTCCAGGGGGCTGGGATCAGCCCCAGCATTTT.

V gene TRBV20-1 combines with J gene TRBJ2-3; the D gene is possibly TRBD2 (6 bases). Germline V lookup: CDR1 DFQATT, CDR2 SNEGSKA (reference sequence). Trimming took off 6 bases at V and 5 bases at J, with 15 bases between the two ends. CDR3 length equals 13 residues. The CDR3 is CSADSPEGDTQYF. CDR3 DNA: TGCAGTGCGGACTCCCCGGAGGGAGATACGCAGTATTTT.

This clonotype was found a few times. The chain links TRBV2 to TRBJ2-1, with 7 positions matching TRBD1. The germline V gene has CDR1 SNHLY and CDR2 FYNNEI. V shed 10 bases and J 8 bases; nucleotides not matched to a gene: 11. The CDR3 covers 13 residues. The CDR3 sequence: CATSTGSVDEQFF. DNA of the CDR3: TGTGCCACTTCGACAGGGAGTGTCGATGAGCAGTTCTTC.

In this sample, this clonotype turned up a few times. This CDR3 is CASSLAPLAYEQYF. CDR3 DNA sequence: TGTGCCAGCAGCTTAGCTCCACTAGCTTACGAGCAGTACTTC. The rearrangement uses TRBV7-9 and TRBJ2-7; D might be TRBD2 (6 bases). This CDR3 spans 14 amino acids. V was shortened by 0 bases and J by 4 bases, with 10 bases between the two germline ends. From germline, CDR1 is SEHNR and CDR2 FQNEAQ (reference sequence).

This clonotype was observed at least ten times. The chain joins TRBV7-8 to TRBJ2-7; unclear D gene. Germline V CDR1 and CDR2: SGHVS, FQNEAQ. The CDR3 loop spans 14 amino acids. V was cut by 1 base and J by 3 bases, with 10 bases left in between. CDR3 sequence reads: CASSLGQRIYEQYF. The CDR3, as DNA: TGTGCCAGCAGCTTAGGGCAACGTATCTACGAGCAGTACTTC.

J is TRBJ2-5 and V is TRBV12-3 or TRBV12-4; 10 nucleotides line up with TRBD2. The V segment lost 7 bases and the J segment 5 bases; nucleotides outside the gene matches: 7. There are 14 residues in the CDR3. CDR3 region: CASNLAGVGETQYF. In nucleotides, the CDR3 is TGTGCCAGCAACCTAGCGGGGGTTGGGGAGACCCAGTACTTC.

The V call is TRBV4-2, the J call TRBJ1-2, with TRBD1 as a possible D gene (5 bases). Germline V lookup: CDR1 LGHNA, CDR2 YNFKEQ. The CDR3 covers 15 residues. V lost 2 bases and J lost 4, with 14 bases in between. Written as DNA, the CDR3 is TGTGCCAGCAGCCAAACCGGGACTGAGAGCTATGGCTACACCTTC. Translated, it gives CASSQTGTESYGYTF.

J is TRBJ2-5 and V is TRBV11-2, with TRBD2 identical over 13 bases. The CDR3 contains 16 residues. The germline CDR1 and CDR2 sequences are SGHAT and FQNNGV. V lost 7 bases to trimming and J lost 3 bases; unmatched junction nucleotides: 8. CDR3 protein: CASTQLAGGQKETQYF. The CDR3 bases are TGTGCCAGCACCCAACTAGCGGGGGGGCAAAAAGAGACCCAGTACTTC.

The CDR3: CASTRDKAIYGYTF. CDR3 sequence (DNA): TGTGCCAGTACCCGGGACAAGGCAATCTATGGCTACACCTTC. The J gene is TRBJ1-2, the V gene TRBV19; maybe TRBD1 (6 bases). CDR3 length equals 14 residues. Germline V gives CDR1 LNHDA, CDR2 SQIVND (reference sequence). Trimming left V 7 bases short and J 4 bases short, with 16 bases between.

Ten or more counts support this clonotype. The chain carries TRBV3-1 and TRBJ1-2; no clear D. The germline V gene encodes CDR1 LGHDT and CDR2 YNNKEL (reference sequence). V was cut by 1 base and J by 8 bases, with 11 bases left in between. The CDR3 length is 13 residues. The chain's CDR3 is CASSQVGSGGYTF. For the CDR3, the DNA is TGTGCCAGCAGCCAAGTAGGGAGCGGCGGCTACACCTTC.

The chain is built from TRBV6-2 or TRBV6-3 and TRBJ2-1; the match to TRBD2 covers 9 bases. After removal of 7 bases from V and 2 bases from J, the junction contained 6 bases not matched to a gene. The CDR3 consists of 15 residues. The germline V gene has CDR1 MNHEY and CDR2 SVGEGT. The CDR3 sequence: CASTPGGGAYNEQFF. The CDR3 DNA reads as TGTGCCAGCACCCCGGGCGGGGGGGCCTACAATGAGCAGTTCTTC.

This rearrangement joins TRBV5-4 to TRBJ1-1; a possible D gene is TRBD1 (6 bases). The CDR3 spans 15 residues. Germline CDR1 SGHNT, CDR2 YYREEE (reference sequence). Trimming left V 0 bases short and J 3 bases short, with 12 bases between. CDR3 DNA: TGTGCCAGCAGCTTGGACCCCCACAGGGACACTGAAGCTTTCTTT. Translation gives CASSLDPHRDTEAFF. The full variable domain, its missing parts supplied by reference TRBV5-4 and TRBJ1-1, is ETGVTQSPTHLIKTRGQQVTLRCSSQSGHNTVSWYQQALGQGPQFIFQYYREEENGRGNFPPRFSGLQFPNYSSELNVNALELDDSALYLCASSLDPHRDTEAFFGQGTRLTVV.